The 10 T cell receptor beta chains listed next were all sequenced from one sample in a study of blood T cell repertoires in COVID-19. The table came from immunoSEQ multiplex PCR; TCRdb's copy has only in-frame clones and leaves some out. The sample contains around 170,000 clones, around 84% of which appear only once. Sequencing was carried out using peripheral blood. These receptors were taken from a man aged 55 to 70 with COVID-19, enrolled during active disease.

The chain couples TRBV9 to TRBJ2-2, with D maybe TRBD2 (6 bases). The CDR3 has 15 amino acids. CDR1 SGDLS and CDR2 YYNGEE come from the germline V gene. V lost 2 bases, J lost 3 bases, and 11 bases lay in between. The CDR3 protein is CASSVSGQDTGELFF. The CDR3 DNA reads TGTGCCAGCAGCGTTAGCGGTCAGGACACCGGGGAGCTGTTTTTT.

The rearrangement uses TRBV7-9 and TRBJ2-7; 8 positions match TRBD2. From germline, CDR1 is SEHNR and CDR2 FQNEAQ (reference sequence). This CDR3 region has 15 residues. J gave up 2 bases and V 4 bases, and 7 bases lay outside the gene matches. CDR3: CASSSGGILAYEQYF. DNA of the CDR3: TGTGCCAGCAGCTCGGGGGGGATTTTGGCCTACGAGCAGTACTTC.

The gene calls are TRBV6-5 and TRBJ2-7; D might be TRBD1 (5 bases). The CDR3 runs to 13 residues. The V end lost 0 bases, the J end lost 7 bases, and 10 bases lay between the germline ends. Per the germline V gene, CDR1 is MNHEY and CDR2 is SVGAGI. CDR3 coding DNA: TGTGCCAGCAGTTACTCCAGGGTACGTGAGCAGTACTTC. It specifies CASSYSRVREQYF.

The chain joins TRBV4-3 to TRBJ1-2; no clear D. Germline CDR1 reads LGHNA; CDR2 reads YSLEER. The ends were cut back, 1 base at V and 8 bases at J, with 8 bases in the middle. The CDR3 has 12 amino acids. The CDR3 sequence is CASSQGEGGYTF. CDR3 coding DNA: TGCGCCAGCAGCCAAGGCGAGGGCGGCTACACCTTC.

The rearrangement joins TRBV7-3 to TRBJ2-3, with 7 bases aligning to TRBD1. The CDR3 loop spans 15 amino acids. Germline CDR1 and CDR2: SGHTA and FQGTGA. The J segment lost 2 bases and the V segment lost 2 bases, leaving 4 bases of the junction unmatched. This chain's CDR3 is CASSLRGQSTDTQYF. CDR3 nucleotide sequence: TGTGCCAGCAGCTTACGGGGACAGTCCACAGATACGCAGTATTTT.

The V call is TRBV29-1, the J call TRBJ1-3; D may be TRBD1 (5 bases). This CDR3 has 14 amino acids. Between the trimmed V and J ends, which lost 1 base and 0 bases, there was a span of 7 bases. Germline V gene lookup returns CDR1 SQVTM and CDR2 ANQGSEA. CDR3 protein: CSVEGGSSGNTIYF. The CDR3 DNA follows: TGCAGCGTTGAAGGGGGCAGCTCTGGAAACACCATATATTTT.

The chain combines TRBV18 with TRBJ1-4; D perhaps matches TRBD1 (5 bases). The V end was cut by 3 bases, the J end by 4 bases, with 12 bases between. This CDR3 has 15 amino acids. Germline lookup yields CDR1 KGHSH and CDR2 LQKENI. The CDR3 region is CASSPDQGINEKLFF. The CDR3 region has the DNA TGTGCCAGCTCACCGGATCAGGGAATTAATGAAAAACTGTTTTTT.

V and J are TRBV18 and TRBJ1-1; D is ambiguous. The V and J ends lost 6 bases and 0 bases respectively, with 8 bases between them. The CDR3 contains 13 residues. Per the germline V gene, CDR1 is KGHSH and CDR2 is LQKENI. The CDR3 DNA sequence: TGTGCCAGCTCGCCCACTATGAACACTGAAGCTTTCTTT. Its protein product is CASSPTMNTEAFF.

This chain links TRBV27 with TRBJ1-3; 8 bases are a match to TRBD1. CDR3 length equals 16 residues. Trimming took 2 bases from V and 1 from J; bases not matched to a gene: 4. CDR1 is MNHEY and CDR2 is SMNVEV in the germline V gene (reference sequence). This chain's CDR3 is CASSLLQGASGNTIYF. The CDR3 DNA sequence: TGTGCCAGCAGTTTACTTCAGGGGGCGTCTGGAAACACCATATATTTT.

CDR3 nucleotides: TGTGCCAGCAGCTTAGGGGGACAGGGGGCGGATTCACCCCTCCACTTT. Translating it yields CASSLGGQGADSPLHF. The gene calls are TRBV11-2 and TRBJ1-6; 12 bases match TRBD1. Trimming removed 1 base from V and 8 bases from J; junction bases left unmatched: 3. CDR1 is SGHAT, CDR2 FQNNGV, per germline. This CDR3 comprises 16 residues.